This TCR beta chain derives from a study of cytomegalovirus exposure and HLA in healthy donors. As concerns this clone: Its antigen is not known.

V was shortened by 5 bases and J by 4 bases, with 21 bases between the two germline ends. Germline loops: CDR1 SGHTA, CDR2 FQGTGA. The CDR3 is made up of 16 amino acids. The PCR had 60 Vbeta and 13 Jbeta primers. Measured with immunoSEQ multiplex PCR; TCRdb has only the in-frame clones, and not every one. Counted here are some 200,000 clones, roughly 80% occurring once; the ten biggest clones make up 2% to 3%. The study, taken as a whole, reports: Across donors, presence/absence analyses took sequencing depth to be roughly uniform. In a later analysis, a missense DCLRE1C variant was linked to TCR beta V- and J-gene trimming.

This rearrangement joins TRBV7-3 to TRBJ2-7; D may be TRBD2 (7 bases). The clonotype comes from a woman aged 50 to 65 in good health and CMV-seropositive. The sample taken for sequencing was PBMCs. The CDR3, as DNA: TGTGCCAGCAGCCCTGTACCACGGGGGGCTGGGTACGAGCAGTACTTC. This translates into CASSPVPRGAGYEQYF.